Below are 30 T cell receptor beta chains sequenced from a single sample in a study of identical twins. Via MiXCR, TCRdb re-called the 5' RACE reads, giving one row per CDR3 protein. The data show about 520,000 distinct CDR3 sequences, 20% to 25% seen once. These data were likewise used in another study, on T cells expressing NK-cell markers.

Sequenced input: CD4+ T cells sorted from blood. The receptors stem from a woman under 30 in good health.

The chain couples TRBV7-9 to TRBJ2-2, with D possibly being TRBD2 (5 bases). With 5 bases removed from V and 6 bases from J, the gap between germline ends came to 13 bases. CDR3 length equals 14 residues. CDR1 SEHNR and CDR2 FQNEAQ come from the germline V gene (reference sequence). CDR3 in DNA: TGTGCCAGCAGCCATGAGGGAATCGCCGGGGAGCTGTTTTTT. This codes for CASSHEGIAGELFF.

The J gene is TRBJ1-1, the V gene TRBV29-1; D not resolved. V lost 1 base and J 4 bases, leaving 10 bases between the germline ends. CDR3 length: 13 residues. CDR1 and CDR2 (germline): SQVTM, ANQGSEA. CDR3 sequence reads: CSVEVSSLTEAFF. The CDR3 DNA is TGCAGCGTTGAAGTCAGCAGTCTCACTGAAGCTTTCTTT.

This chain connects TRBV5-6 to TRBJ1-1; no clear D. The germline gives CDR1 SGHDT, CDR2 YYEEEE. Trimming pared 1 base from V and 0 bases from J, leaving 10 bases between. The CDR3 extends over 15 amino acids. CDR3 DNA: TGTGCCAGCAGCTTGTTTTCCGGACTGAACACTGAAGCTTTCTTT. It encodes CASSLFSGLNTEAFF. The variable domain in full, completed from reference TRBV5-6 and TRBJ1-1, reads DAGVTQSPTHLIKTRGQQVTLRCSPKSGHDTVSWYQQALGQGPQFIFQYYEEEERQRGNFPDRFSGHQFPNYSSELNVNALLLGDSALYLCASSLFSGLNTEAFFGQGTRLTVV.

The V call is TRBV4-2, the J call TRBJ2-3; a weak D match, TRBD2 (6 bases). Germline assignment: CDR1 LGHNA and CDR2 YNFKEQ. V was trimmed by 0 bases and J by 4 bases, leaving 17 bases between them. The CDR3 spans 17 residues. CDR3 sequence: CASSQDKGLRRADTQYF. In nucleotides, the CDR3 is TGTGCCAGCAGCCAAGATAAGGGACTCAGGCGCGCAGATACGCAGTATTTT.

The genes are TRBV10-1 and TRBJ2-7; 11 positions agree with TRBD2. Per the germline V gene, CDR1 is WNHNN and CDR2 is SYGVQD (reference sequence). Unmatched junction bases numbered 10, after V lost 6 bases and J lost 0 bases. There are 17 residues in the CDR3. The CDR3: CASSGAPGLADSYEQYF. CDR3 DNA sequence: TGCGCCAGCAGCGGGGCCCCGGGACTAGCGGACTCCTACGAGCAGTACTTC.

In this sample, this clonotype turned up a few times. The V and J genes are TRBV4-3 and TRBJ1-4; tentative D call: TRBD1 (5 bases). Germline CDR1 LGHNA, CDR2 YSLEER. The CDR3 length is 15 residues. Between the trimmed V and J ends, which lost 0 bases and 5 bases, there was a span of 10 bases. In DNA, the CDR3 is TGCGCCAGCAGCCAAGATACCCAGGGCAATGAAAAACTGTTTTTT. This codes for CASSQDTQGNEKLFF.

The V gene is TRBV11-2, the J gene TRBJ2-7; TRBD2 matches 14 bases. The CDR3 consists of 17 residues. Germline V gene data show CDR1 as SGHAT and CDR2 as FQNNGV. The junction had 12 bases not matched to a gene; V was cut back by 6 bases and J by 5 bases. CDR3 nucleotide sequence: TGTGCCAGCAGACTTTTAGCCGGGACTAGCGGGAGTAACGAGCAGTACTTC. As protein: CASRLLAGTSGSNEQYF.

This clonotype was counted between two and nine times. This chain links TRBV20-1 with TRBJ2-4; D is unresolved. V lost 7 bases, J lost 0 bases, and 13 bases lay in between. The germline CDR1 and CDR2 sequences are DFQATT and SNEGSKA (reference sequence). The CDR3 loop spans 14 amino acids. CDR3 sequence reads: CSVPTRLAKNIQYF. In DNA form, the CDR3 reads TGCAGTGTTCCTACACGGCTAGCCAAAAACATTCAGTACTTC.

This clonotype has just a few counts. The chain links TRBV23-1 to TRBJ1-4; no clear D. TRBV23-1 is an ORF for which the function is uncertain. Trimming took off 8 bases at V and 1 base at J, with 11 bases between the two ends. The CDR3 has 14 amino acids. The CDR3 nucleotides are TGCGCCAGCCCCGGGAGGGTAACTAATGAAAAACTGTTTTTT. This gives the protein CASPGRVTNEKLFF.

The CDR3 reads CSARDGGRVNEQYF. The DNA for the CDR3 is TGCAGTGCTAGAGATGGCGGGAGGGTGAACGAGCAGTACTTC. The genes are TRBV20-1 and TRBJ2-7; TRBD2 agrees at 9 bases. The germline gives CDR1 DFQATT, CDR2 SNEGSKA (reference sequence). The CDR3 extends over 14 amino acids. Trimming removed 0 bases from V and 5 bases from J; junction bases left unmatched: 5.

This clonotype was counted only a few times. V gene TRBV29-1 combines with J gene TRBJ2-3, with 9 bases aligning to TRBD2. V was pared by 6 bases and J by 3 bases, with 10 bases of the junction left unmatched. Germline V gene lookup returns CDR1 SQVTM and CDR2 ANQGSEA. This CDR3 region has 15 residues. The CDR3 loop is CSVLGTSRVTDTQYF. The CDR3 nucleotides are TGCAGCGTCCTCGGGACTAGCCGAGTTACAGATACGCAGTATTTT.

The chain is built from TRBV6-1 and TRBJ1-5; 9 bases map to TRBD1. Trimming removed 8 bases from V and 6 bases from J; junction bases left unmatched: 5. The CDR3 runs to 13 residues. Germline CDR1 reads MNHNS; CDR2 reads SASEGT. The CDR3: CASRLTGGQPQHF. The CDR3 region has the DNA TGTGCCAGCCGACTGACAGGGGGTCAGCCCCAGCATTTT.

The chain recombines TRBV24-1 with TRBJ2-5; D assignment may be TRBD1 or TRBD2 (5 bases each). V was pared by 3 bases and J by 4 bases, with 5 bases between. The CDR3 runs 12 residues. Germline loops: CDR1 KGHDR, CDR2 SFDVKD. CDR3 in amino acids: CATSDGGETQYF. In DNA, the CDR3 is TGTGCCACCAGTGATGGGGGAGAGACCCAGTACTTC.

V is TRBV11-3 and J is TRBJ2-3; either TRBD1 or TRBD2 may fit D (5 bases each). V lost 4 bases and J lost 12, with 17 bases in between. Germline V gene data show CDR1 as SGHNT and CDR2 as YENEEA. This CDR3 is 13 amino acids long. The CDR3 DNA reads as TGTGCCAGCAGCTCTCCTGGTGGGGACCGACAGTATTTT. This gives the protein CASSSPGGDRQYF.

The V call is TRBV20-1, the J call TRBJ2-2, with 7 bases matching TRBD1. With 6 bases clipped from V and 4 bases from J, the junction kept 8 bases outside the gene matches. CDR3 length: 14 amino acids. Germline V gene sequence: CDR1 DFQATT, CDR2 SNEGSKA (reference sequence). CDR3 loop: CSANRGQGTGELFF. The CDR3 DNA sequence: TGCAGTGCGAACAGGGGTCAGGGCACCGGGGAGCTGTTTTTT.

V is TRBV30 and J is TRBJ2-7, with 8 bases aligning to TRBD1. This CDR3 is built from 14 residues. Per germline, CDR1 GTSNPN and CDR2 SVGIG (reference sequence). V lost 4 bases and J lost 1; bases outside the gene matches: 6. The CDR3 sequence is CAWNGQGPSYEQYF. DNA for the CDR3: TGTGCCTGGAACGGACAGGGACCATCCTACGAGCAGTACTTC.

The gene calls are TRBV9 and TRBJ1-6; TRBD1 aligns across 8 bases. Germline CDR1 reads SGDLS; CDR2 reads YYNGEE. With V trimmed by 4 bases and J by 6 bases, 6 bases remained unmatched. There are 15 residues in the CDR3. DNA of the CDR3: TGTGCCAGCAGCACCCGGACAGGGAGTAATTCACCCCTCCACTTT. Translation gives CASSTRTGSNSPLHF.

The rearrangement uses TRBV12-3 or TRBV12-4 and TRBJ1-3; maybe TRBD1 (6 bases). The CDR3 has 16 residues. Between the trimmed V and J ends, which lost 5 bases and 0 bases, there was a span of 14 bases. Here the CDR3 reads CASSGGSLASGNTIYF. The CDR3 DNA is TGTGCCAGCAGTGGGGGCAGCCTTGCCTCTGGAAACACCATATATTTT.

J is TRBJ2-3 and V is TRBV3-1, with a weak D call TRBD2 (6 bases). The CDR3 has 13 residues. CDR1 is LGHDT, CDR2 YNNKEL, per germline (reference sequence). V was cut by 1 base and J by 7 bases, with 9 bases left in between. CDR3 sequence: CASSQGAGNTQYF. The CDR3, as DNA: TGTGCCAGCAGCCAAGGCGCGGGAAATACGCAGTATTTT.

The sample holds a few counts of this clonotype. This chain links TRBV20-1 with TRBJ1-1; the D is unclear. CDR1 and CDR2 from the germline V gene are DFQATT and SNEGSKA (reference sequence). Trimming took off 7 bases at V and 6 bases at J, with 12 bases between the two ends. This CDR3 has 11 amino acids. CDR3 coding DNA: TGCAGTGGAACGGATGGGGCTGAAGCTTTCTTT. This sequence encodes CSGTDGAEAFF.

The rearrangement links TRBV7-9 to TRBJ2-1; tentatively, D is TRBD1 (5 bases). In germline, CDR1 is SEHNR, CDR2 FQNEAQ (reference sequence). Trimming stripped 1 base from V and 4 bases from J, with 14 bases between. The length of the CDR3 is 16 residues. CDR3 protein: CASSLVARALYNEQFF. DNA for the CDR3: TGTGCCAGCAGCTTAGTAGCCAGGGCCCTTTACAATGAGCAGTTCTTC. The full variable domain, its missing parts supplied by reference TRBV7-9 and TRBJ2-1, is DTGVSQNPRHKITKRGQNVTFRCDPISEHNRLYWYRQTLGQGPEFLTYFQNEAQLEKSRLLSDRFSAERPKGSFSTLEIQRTEQGDSAMYLCASSLVARALYNEQFFGPGTRLTVL.

The V call is TRBV5-6, the J call TRBJ2-1; D not certain. Between the trimmed V and J ends, which lost 0 bases and 7 bases, there was a span of 11 bases. The CDR3 runs to 14 residues. Germline CDR1 reads SGHDT; CDR2 reads YYEEEE. Here the CDR3 DNA reads TGTGCCAGCAGCTTGGGGCCCCAGGAAAATGAGCAGTTCTTC. Residues: CASSLGPQENEQFF.

The gene calls are TRBV12-3 or TRBV12-4 and TRBJ2-5, with TRBD1 identical over 9 bases. V gave up 11 bases and J gave up 7 bases; unmatched junction bases: 8. This CDR3 is 12 amino acids long. The CDR3 loop reads CASRQGEMTQYF. The CDR3 DNA follows: TGTGCCTCTAGACAGGGGGAAATGACCCAGTACTTC.

This clonotype was observed a few times. The rearrangement uses TRBV5-1 and TRBJ2-3, with D possibly TRBD1 on 5 matching bases. Germline V lookup: CDR1 SGHRS, CDR2 YFSETQ. With 0 bases removed from V and 5 bases from J, the gap between germline ends came to 19 bases. The CDR3 loop spans 17 amino acids. This CDR3 reads CASSLVRSGKTRDTQYF. CDR3 nucleotide sequence: TGCGCCAGCAGCTTGGTGAGGTCAGGGAAAACCCGAGATACGCAGTATTTT.

This clonotype occurred a few times. The V call is TRBV7-8, the J call TRBJ2-5; perhaps TRBD1 as D (5 bases). The V end was cut by 5 bases, the J end by 2 bases, with 12 bases between. Germline V CDR1 and CDR2: SGHVS, FQNEAQ. The CDR3 runs to 14 residues. CDR3 residues: CASSPRTQQETQYF. The CDR3 nucleotides are TGTGCCAGCAGCCCCCGGACACAGCAAGAGACCCAGTACTTC.

This chain joins TRBV5-1 and TRBJ1-1; unclear D gene. Trimming shortened V by 7 bases and J by 7 bases, and 17 bases separated the two germline ends. The CDR3 loop spans 13 amino acids. Germline V gene data show CDR1 as SGHRS and CDR2 as YFSETQ. The CDR3 nucleotides are TGCGCCAGCTCCCCAGGACCGGGCGGTGAAGCTTTCTTT. It codes for CASSPGPGGEAFF.

This clonotype was observed a handful of times. This rearrangement joins TRBV6-5 to TRBJ2-3, with TRBD2 as a possible D gene (5 bases). This CDR3 is 15 amino acids long. V lost 2 bases, J lost 4 bases, and 13 bases lay in between. Germline values: CDR1 MNHEY, CDR2 SVGAGI. The DNA for the CDR3 is TGTGCCAGCAGTTACCGGGTCGGGGTGCCAGATACGCAGTATTTT. Translated: CASSYRVGVPDTQYF.

This clonotype was found many times. The V and J genes are TRBV20-1 and TRBJ1-2; 9 bases align to TRBD1. CDR3 length equals 12 residues. J lost 6 bases, V lost 6 bases, and 5 bases had no gene match. Germline V CDR1 and CDR2: DFQATT, SNEGSKA (reference sequence). The CDR3 reads CSADRGSNGYTF. The CDR3 DNA is TGCAGTGCAGACAGGGGGTCCAATGGCTACACCTTC.

The V and J genes are TRBV5-5 and TRBJ1-1, with D maybe TRBD1 (6 bases). CDR3 length: 17 amino acids. Trimming removed 5 bases from V and 5 bases from J, with 25 bases in between. CDR1 is SGHKS, CDR2 YYEKEE, per germline (reference sequence). DNA for the CDR3: TGTGCCAGCAGATTTGGGTTATTACAGGGAAGGGGTACTGAAGCTTTCTTT. It translates to CASRFGLLQGRGTEAFF.

The V call is TRBV4-2, the J call TRBJ2-3, with 9 bases matching TRBD2. V shed 1 base, J shed 5 bases, and the junction held 7 bases outside the gene matches. This CDR3 contains 16 residues. CDR1 is LGHNA and CDR2 is YNFKEQ in the germline V gene. CDR3 in amino acids: CASSQVVPSGEDTQYF. Here the CDR3 DNA reads TGTGCCAGCAGCCAAGTTGTGCCTAGCGGGGAAGATACGCAGTATTTT.